The following is a T cell receptor (beta chain) sequence with its context. Its matching antigen is unknown. PCR primers comprised 60 Vbeta and 13 Jbeta primers. Produced via immunoSEQ multiplex PCR; TCRdb's table is partial and in-frame only. Seen here are over 35,000 clones, over 60% observed once, and the top ten hold 3.5% to 4%. This sample is part of a study of cytomegalovirus exposure and HLA in healthy donors. Study-level findings and limits: TCR sequences were mostly rare, though some public TCRs occurred in many donors.

The donors, nominally healthy at sampling, likely had unrecorded immune exposures. The V and J ends lost 5 bases and 1 base respectively, with 12 bases between them. CDR1 is SGHTA, CDR2 FQGNSA, per germline. This CDR3 region has 15 residues. This chain connects TRBV7-2 to TRBJ1-5; D is undetermined. The TCR was taken from a man aged 40-49 years in good health and CMV-seronegative. Sequenced input: PBMCs. The CDR3 DNA sequence: TGTGCCAGCAGCCTCCATGGAGGAAGCAATCAGCCCCAGCATTTT. Translating it yields CASSLHGGSNQPQHF.